These 21 T cell receptor beta chains came from one sample sequenced in a study of CD8 T cells in ankylosing spondylitis. TCRdb independently ran MiXCR on the 5' RACE reads; one entry per CDR3 protein. The data show approximately 220,000 distinct CDR3 sequences, with about 11% seen just once and approximately 20% held by the top ten. Source material: blood, either unsorted or a sorted T cell fraction (not recorded which). These receptors originate from a male donor with ankylosing spondylitis or in good health (not recorded which).

In its sample, this clonotype was seen many times. This chain joins TRBV7-2 and TRBJ2-1; D is tentatively TRBD1 or TRBD2 (6 bases each). The CDR3 extends over 15 amino acids. Looked up from germline, CDR1 is SGHTA and CDR2 is FQGNSA. Trimming removed 1 base from V and 7 bases from J, with 14 bases in between. The CDR3 DNA reads as TGTGCCAGCAGCTTAGTGGGGGGCCGGGATAATGAGCAGTTCTTC. Residues: CASSLVGGRDNEQFF.

The chain combines TRBV20-1 with TRBJ2-5, with 8 bases lining up with TRBD2. Germline CDR1 DFQATT, CDR2 SNEGSKA (reference sequence). Losses at the gene ends were 0 bases for V and 5 bases for J; bases not matched to a gene: 8. The CDR3 consists of 15 residues. CDR3 in amino acids: CSARDTGTSYETQYF. The CDR3 DNA is TGCAGTGCTAGAGATACCGGGACTAGTTATGAGACCCAGTACTTC.

This clonotype occurred many times. The rearrangement joins TRBV20-1 to TRBJ1-2; D is unclear. Looked up from germline, CDR1 is DFQATT and CDR2 is SNEGSKA (reference sequence). V was clipped by 0 bases and J by 6 bases, with 8 bases between them. The CDR3 is 12 amino acids. Here the CDR3 DNA reads TGCAGTGCTAGAGACCGAGGCCATGGCTACACCTTC. Translated, it gives CSARDRGHGYTF.

Many counts were recorded for this clonotype. The chain links TRBV20-1 to TRBJ2-5; TRBD2 might be the D (6 bases). The CDR3 contains 12 residues. The V gene's germline CDR1 is DFQATT and CDR2 SNEGSKA (reference sequence). V gave up 4 bases and J gave up 2 bases, with 8 bases separating them. The CDR3: CSAMGGQETQYF. The CDR3 DNA reads TGCAGTGCTATGGGGGGTCAAGAGACCCAGTACTTC.

There are many counts of this clonotype. This chain connects TRBV25-1 to TRBJ1-4; D is possibly TRBD1 (5 bases). Deletions cut 8 bases from V and 2 bases from J, with 18 bases between. The CDR3 consists of 16 residues. In germline, CDR1 is MGHDK, CDR2 SYGVNS. As DNA, the CDR3 is TGTGCCAGCTCAGACCCCCAGGGTGCGACTAATGAAAAACTGTTTTTT. As protein: CASSDPQGATNEKLFF. Variable domain in full (rest from reference TRBV25-1 and TRBJ1-4): EADIYQTPRYLVIGTGKKITLECSQTMGHDKMYWYQQDPGMELHLIHYSYGVNSTEKGDLSSESTVSRIRTEHFPLTLESARPSHTSQYLCASSDPQGATNEKLFFGSGTQLSVL.

The rearrangement links TRBV20-1 to TRBJ2-7, with 10 bases identical to TRBD2. Germline V gene data show CDR1 as DFQATT and CDR2 as SNEGSKA (reference sequence). V shed 0 bases and J 3 bases; nucleotides not matched to a gene: 8. This CDR3 comprises 16 residues. CDR3 protein: CSARDQSGLALYEQYF. In DNA, the CDR3 is TGCAGTGCTAGAGATCAGTCGGGACTAGCGCTCTACGAGCAGTACTTC.

There are many counts of this clonotype. As DNA, the CDR3 is TGTGCCAGCAGTTTAACAGAAGGAAACACCATATATTTT. Amino acids: CASSLTEGNTIYF. The chain links TRBV12-3 or TRBV12-4 to TRBJ1-3; D ambiguous. V was shortened by 2 bases and J by 4 bases, with 6 bases between the two germline ends. The length of the CDR3 is 13 residues.

This clonotype occurred a few times. This rearrangement joins TRBV20-1 to TRBJ1-1; D remains ambiguous. The CDR3 is made up of 12 amino acids. Between the trimmed V and J ends, which lost 3 bases and 1 base, there was a span of 6 bases. The germline gives CDR1 DFQATT, CDR2 SNEGSKA (reference sequence). The CDR3 loop is CSASSPNTEAFF. CDR3 in DNA: TGCAGTGCTAGTTCCCCGAACACTGAAGCTTTCTTT.

This clonotype was counted at least ten times. The chain uses TRBV27 and TRBJ1-6; D unclear. CDR1 and CDR2 (germline): MNHEY, SMNVEV (reference sequence). This CDR3 comprises 16 residues. The V and J ends lost 5 bases and 11 bases respectively, with 22 bases between them. CDR3 DNA: TGTGCCAGCAGTCTATTCCGGGCGGGGTTCCAGCCACCCCTCCACTTT. As protein: CASSLFRAGFQPPLHF.

This clonotype was seen ten or more times. The chain links TRBV7-2 to TRBJ2-1, with 8 bases identical to TRBD1. J lost 8 bases, V lost 3 bases, and 3 bases had no gene match. Germline CDR1 and CDR2: SGHTA and FQGNSA. The CDR3 totals 13 residues. The CDR3: CASSLDRVDEQFF. CDR3 nucleotides: TGTGCCAGCAGCTTGGACAGGGTCGATGAGCAGTTCTTC.

This clonotype was observed many times. V gene TRBV20-1 combines with J gene TRBJ1-5; possibly TRBD1 for D (5 bases). The CDR3 is made up of 15 amino acids. From germline, CDR1 is DFQATT and CDR2 SNEGSKA (reference sequence). Trimming removed 1 base at V and 5 bases at J, with 15 bases between. CDR3 protein: CSARGRGGGHQPQHF. As DNA, the CDR3 is TGCAGTGCTAGAGGAAGGGGTGGAGGACATCAGCCCCAGCATTTT.

This clonotype was seen repeatedly, ten times or more. V is TRBV5-1 and J is TRBJ1-1, with D possibly being TRBD1 (6 bases). This CDR3 spans 13 amino acids. Trimming cost V 7 bases and J 3 bases, with 13 bases left between them. Germline CDR1 reads SGHRS; CDR2 reads YFSETQ. The CDR3 loop reads CASGGGMHTEAFF. CDR3 coding DNA: TGCGCCAGCGGAGGGGGTATGCACACTGAAGCTTTCTTT. Full variable domain (remainder filled in from reference TRBV5-1 and TRBJ1-1): KAGVTQTPRYLIKTRGQQVTLSCSPISGHRSVSWYQQTPGQGLQFLFEYFSETQRNKGNFPGRFSGRQFSNSRSEMNVSTLELGDSALYLCASGGGMHTEAFFGQGTRLTVV.

This clonotype was observed a handful of times. The rearrangement links TRBV19 to TRBJ2-1; no definite D call. Germline values: CDR1 LNHDA, CDR2 SQIVND (reference sequence). Trimming took 7 bases from V and 8 from J, leaving 21 bases between them. This CDR3 has 15 amino acids. The CDR3 coding sequence is TGTGCCAGTAATTCGATGCAACTGGGAAAGCATGAGCAGTTCTTC. It translates to CASNSMQLGKHEQFF.

This clonotype occurred many times. The chain employs TRBV13 and TRBJ2-7; 7 bases agree with TRBD1. After removal of 2 bases from V and 2 bases from J, the junction contained 3 bases not matched to a gene. Germline loops: CDR1 PRHDT, CDR2 FYEKMQ (reference sequence). The CDR3 spans 14 residues. CDR3 coding DNA: TGTGCCAGCAGCTTAATGGGACAGACCTACGAGCAGTACTTC. Its protein is CASSLMGQTYEQYF.

This clonotype was counted only a few times. The rearrangement uses TRBV2 and TRBJ1-5, with D tentatively TRBD1 (6 bases). Germline V gene sequence: CDR1 SNHLY, CDR2 FYNNEI. Trimming removed 6 bases at V and 2 bases at J, with 8 bases between. The CDR3 loop spans 13 amino acids. CDR3 amino acids: CASRDSRNQPQHF. CDR3 bases: TGTGCCAGCAGGGACAGTCGCAATCAGCCCCAGCATTTT. Using reference TRBV2 and TRBJ1-5 for the parts outside the CDR3, the full variable domain is EPEVTQTPSHQVTQMGQEVILRCVPISNHLYFYWYRQILGQKVEFLVSFYNNEISEKSEIFDDQFSVERPDGSNFTLKIRSTKLEDSAMYFCASRDSRNQPQHFGDGTRLSIL.

As for this clonotype: A much bigger clone sits one base away, suggesting this may be a read error. The CDR3 here is CSVVGGTGGTDTPYF. The CDR3 bases are TGCAGCGTTGTTGGGGGAACAGGGGGCACAGATACGCCGTATTTT. The J gene is TRBJ2-3, the V gene TRBV29-1; TRBD1 matches 9 bases. The V gene's germline CDR1 is SQVTM and CDR2 ANQGSEA. The CDR3 has 15 amino acids.

The V gene is TRBV20-1, the J gene TRBJ2-1; TRBD1 agrees at 12 bases. Germline CDR1 reads DFQATT; CDR2 reads SNEGSKA (reference sequence). Trimming removed 1 base from V and 9 bases from J; junction bases left unmatched: 10. CDR3 length: 16 residues. CDR3 loop: CSARGPGTGGSGEQFF. The CDR3 bases are TGCAGTGCTAGAGGCCCGGGGACAGGGGGCTCAGGTGAGCAGTTCTTC.

This clonotype was observed many times. V usage is TRBV11-2 and J usage is TRBJ2-3, with D uncertain. The CDR3 runs 13 residues. Trimming removed 5 bases from V and 2 bases from J, with 8 bases in between. Looked up from germline, CDR1 is SGHAT and CDR2 is FQNNGV. CDR3 DNA: TGTGCCAGCAGCCGACCCTCCACAGATACGCAGTATTTT. Translated, it gives CASSRPSTDTQYF.

V and J are TRBV15 and TRBJ2-5; unclear D gene. The CDR3 covers 16 residues. From germline, CDR1 is LNHNV and CDR2 YYDKDF (reference sequence). V lost 1 base and J 1 base, leaving 13 bases between the germline ends. The CDR3 loop reads CATSRVVVKSQETQYF. The DNA of the CDR3 is TGTGCCACCAGCAGAGTTGTAGTGAAAAGCCAAGAGACCCAGTACTTC.

This clonotype was detected only a few times. V and J are TRBV7-9 and TRBJ2-1; weak D call: TRBD1 (6 bases). Germline V lookup: CDR1 SEHNR, CDR2 FQNEAQ (reference sequence). V was shortened by 1 base and J by 8 bases, with 15 bases between the two germline ends. The CDR3 sequence is 15 residues long. The CDR3 loop reads CASSLVQGRFDEQFF. The CDR3 DNA is TGTGCCAGCAGCTTAGTTCAGGGGCGCTTCGATGAGCAGTTCTTC.

The chain carries TRBV27 and TRBJ2-3, with D perhaps matching TRBD1 or TRBD2 (6 bases each). Trimming removed 0 bases from V and 4 bases from J, with 14 bases in between. Germline lookup yields CDR1 MNHEY and CDR2 SMNVEV (reference sequence). CDR3 length equals 16 residues. This chain's CDR3 is CASSLSSEGGADTQYF. The CDR3 DNA follows: TGTGCCAGCAGTTTATCATCCGAGGGGGGCGCAGATACGCAGTATTTT.